The entry below describes one T cell receptor beta chain. This entry comes from a study of blood T cell repertoires in COVID-19. At the level of the study: Some COVID-19 samples were acute and others convalescent; all came from the United States, Italy and Spain. In each case, the material was cDNA or gDNA derived from T cells, B-cell-depleted T cells, or PBMCs.

Source study methods: Cell counts per sample came from amplifying reference gene primers. Libraries were prepared by immunoSEQ multiplex PCR; TCRdb keeps only in-frame clonotypes and omits some of them. V and J calls and clone size are as listed in that table; D and trimming were resolved from the DNA. The sample holds about 39,000 clones, roughly 90% seen once. Sequencing was carried out using peripheral blood. The source of this sequence is a man aged 60 to 69 with acute or convalescent COVID-19.

CDR3 residues: CATSEGGLQETQYF. DNA for the CDR3: TGTGCCACCAGTGAGGGGGGACTGCAAGAGACCCAGTACTTC. The J gene is TRBJ2-5, the V gene TRBV24-1, with D possibly TRBD2 on 6 matching bases. V gave up 4 bases and J gave up 2 bases, with 10 bases separating them. Germline V lookup: CDR1 KGHDR, CDR2 SFDVKD. The CDR3 covers 14 residues.